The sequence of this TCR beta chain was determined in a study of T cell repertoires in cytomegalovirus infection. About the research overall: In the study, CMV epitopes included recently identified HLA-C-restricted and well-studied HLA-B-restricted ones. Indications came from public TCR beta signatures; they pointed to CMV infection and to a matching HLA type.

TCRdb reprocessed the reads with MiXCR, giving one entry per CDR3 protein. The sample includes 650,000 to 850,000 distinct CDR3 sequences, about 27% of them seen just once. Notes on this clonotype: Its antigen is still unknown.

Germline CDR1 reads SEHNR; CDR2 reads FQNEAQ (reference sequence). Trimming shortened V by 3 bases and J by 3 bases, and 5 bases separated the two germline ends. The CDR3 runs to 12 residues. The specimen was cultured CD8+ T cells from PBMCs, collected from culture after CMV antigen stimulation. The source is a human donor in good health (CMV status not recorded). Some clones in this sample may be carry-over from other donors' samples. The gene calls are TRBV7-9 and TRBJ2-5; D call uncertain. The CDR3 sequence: CASSFTEETQYF. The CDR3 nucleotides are TGTGCCAGCAGCTTTACCGAAGAGACCCAGTACTTC.